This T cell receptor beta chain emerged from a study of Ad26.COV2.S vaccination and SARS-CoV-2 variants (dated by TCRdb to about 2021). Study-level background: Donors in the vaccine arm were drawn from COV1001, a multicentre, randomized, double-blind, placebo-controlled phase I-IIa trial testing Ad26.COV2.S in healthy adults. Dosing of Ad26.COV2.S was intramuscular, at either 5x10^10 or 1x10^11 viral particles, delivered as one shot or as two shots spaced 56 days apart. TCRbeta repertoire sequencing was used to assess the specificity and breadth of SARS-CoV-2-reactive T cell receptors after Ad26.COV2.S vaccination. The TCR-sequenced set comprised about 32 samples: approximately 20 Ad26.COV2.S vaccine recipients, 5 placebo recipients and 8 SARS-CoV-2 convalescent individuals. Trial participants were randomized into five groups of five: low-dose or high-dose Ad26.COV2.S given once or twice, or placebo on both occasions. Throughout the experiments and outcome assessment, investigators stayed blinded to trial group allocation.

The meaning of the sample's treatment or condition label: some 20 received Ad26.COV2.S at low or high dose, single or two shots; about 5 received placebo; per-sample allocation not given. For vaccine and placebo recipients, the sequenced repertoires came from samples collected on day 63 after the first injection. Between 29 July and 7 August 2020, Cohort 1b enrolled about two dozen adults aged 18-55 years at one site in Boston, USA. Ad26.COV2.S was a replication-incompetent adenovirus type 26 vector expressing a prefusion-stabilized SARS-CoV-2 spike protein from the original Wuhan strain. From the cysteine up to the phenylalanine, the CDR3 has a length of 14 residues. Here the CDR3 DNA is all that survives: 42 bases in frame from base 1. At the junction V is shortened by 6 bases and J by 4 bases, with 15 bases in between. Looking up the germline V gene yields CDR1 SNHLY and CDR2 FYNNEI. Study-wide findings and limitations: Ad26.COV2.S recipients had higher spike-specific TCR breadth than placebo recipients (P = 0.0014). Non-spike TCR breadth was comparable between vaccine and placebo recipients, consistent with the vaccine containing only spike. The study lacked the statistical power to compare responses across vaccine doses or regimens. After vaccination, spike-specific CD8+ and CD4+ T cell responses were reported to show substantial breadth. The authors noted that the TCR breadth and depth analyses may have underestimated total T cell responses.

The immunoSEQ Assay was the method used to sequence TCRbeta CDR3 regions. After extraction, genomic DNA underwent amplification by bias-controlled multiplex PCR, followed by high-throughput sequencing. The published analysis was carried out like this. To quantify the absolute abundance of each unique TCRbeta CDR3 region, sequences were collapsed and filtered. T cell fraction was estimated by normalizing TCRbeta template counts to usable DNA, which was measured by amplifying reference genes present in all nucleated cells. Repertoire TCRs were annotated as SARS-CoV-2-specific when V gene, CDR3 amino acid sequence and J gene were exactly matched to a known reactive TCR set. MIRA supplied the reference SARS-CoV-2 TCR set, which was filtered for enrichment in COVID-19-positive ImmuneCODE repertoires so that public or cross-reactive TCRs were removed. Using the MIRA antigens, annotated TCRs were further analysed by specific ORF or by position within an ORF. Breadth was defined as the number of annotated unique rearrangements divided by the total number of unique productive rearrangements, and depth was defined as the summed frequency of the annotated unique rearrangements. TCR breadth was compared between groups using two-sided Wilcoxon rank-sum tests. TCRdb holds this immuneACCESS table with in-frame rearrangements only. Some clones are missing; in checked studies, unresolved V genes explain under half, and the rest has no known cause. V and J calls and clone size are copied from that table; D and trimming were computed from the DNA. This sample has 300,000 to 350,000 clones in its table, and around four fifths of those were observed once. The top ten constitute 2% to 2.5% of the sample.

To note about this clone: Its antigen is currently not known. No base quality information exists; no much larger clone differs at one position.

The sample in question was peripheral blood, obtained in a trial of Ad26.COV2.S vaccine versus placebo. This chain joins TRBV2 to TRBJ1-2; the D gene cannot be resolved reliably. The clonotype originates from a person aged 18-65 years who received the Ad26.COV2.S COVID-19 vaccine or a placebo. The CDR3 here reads CASSNFPSTYGYTF. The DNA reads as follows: TGTGCCAGCAGCAACTTTCCCAGTACCTATGGCTACACCTTC.